A single sample gave rise to the 18 T cell receptor beta chains below, sequenced in a study of T-cell reconstitution after alpha-beta-depleted transplantation in children (TCRdb year 2016). The receptor library was made with PCR. The listed sequencing device is Illumina HiSeq 2500. TCR library preparation used molecular barcoding, with unique molecular identifiers applied to normalize quantification of the TCRbeta repertoire. TCRdb reanalyzed the raw reads on its own, using fastp at Q25 for trimming and MiXCR for clone calling, and kept in-frame beta chains. A single entry per CDR3 protein holds the most common genes and DNA from its merged rows. The sample data list about 580,000 distinct CDR3 sequences, and about 23% of these were observed just once. The top ten clonotypes cover 13% to 15% of the sample. Taken with the paper, the label for treatment or condition translates to: allogeneic hematopoietic cell transplantation with graft depleted of TCRalphabeta T cells and CD19 B cells.

This specimen was PBMCs, mostly from graft donor cells, taken 360 days after TCRalphabeta/CD19-depleted stem cell transplant. The receptors shown here come from a boy under two years old who had a stem cell transplant for acute myeloid leukemia, so the T cells may come from the graft donor.

There are many counts of this clonotype. This chain joins TRBV20-1 and TRBJ2-7; the match to TRBD1 covers 8 bases. V was pared by 3 bases and J by 0 bases, with 10 bases of the junction left unmatched. The CDR3 has 16 residues. Looked up from germline, CDR1 is DFQATT and CDR2 is SNEGSKA (reference sequence). The DNA of the CDR3 is TGCAGTGCTAGGACAACAGGGGGATTGAGCTCCTACGAGCAGTACTTC. Translated: CSARTTGGLSSYEQYF.

There are many counts of this clonotype. This rearrangement joins TRBV11-3 to TRBJ1-2; tentative D call: TRBD1 (5 bases). CDR1 is SGHNT, CDR2 YENEEA, per germline. V was trimmed by 5 bases and J by 2 bases, leaving 9 bases between them. The CDR3 extends over 13 amino acids. CDR3 region: CASSREGNYGYTF. For the CDR3, the DNA is TGTGCCAGCAGCCGCGAGGGGAACTATGGCTACACCTTC. Complete variable domain (other parts from reference TRBV11-3 and TRBJ1-2): EAGVVQSPRYKIIEKKQPVAFWCNPISGHNTLYWYLQNLGQGPELLIRYENEEAVDDSQLPKDRFSAERLKGVDSTLKIQPAELGDSAVYLCASSREGNYGYTFGSGTRLTVV.

In nucleotides, the CDR3 is TGTGCCAGCACAGTACAGGGCTCCTACGAGCAGTACGTC. Translated: CASTVQGSYEQYV. The gene calls are TRBV5-5 and TRBJ2-7; maybe TRBD1 (6 bases). Trimming stripped 6 bases from V and 0 bases from J, with 10 bases between. From germline, CDR1 is SGHKS and CDR2 YYEKEE (reference sequence). CDR3 size: 13 residues.

This clonotype was seen ten or more times. This chain uses TRBV12-3 or TRBV12-4 with TRBJ2-1; 7 nucleotides line up with TRBD1. CDR3 size: 12 residues. The V segment lost 6 bases and the J segment 8 bases; nucleotides outside the gene matches: 4. This CDR3 is CASRTGSYEQFF. CDR3 DNA: TGTGCCAGCAGGACAGGGTCGTATGAGCAGTTCTTC.

This clonotype was observed a few times. The chain links TRBV7-9 to TRBJ1-3; D remains ambiguous. The CDR3 consists of 15 residues. V was clipped by 3 bases and J by 2 bases, with 11 bases between them. Looked up from germline, CDR1 is SEHNR and CDR2 is FQNEAQ (reference sequence). CDR3 region: CASSFRVVTGNTIYF. CDR3 nucleotides: TGTGCCAGCAGCTTTCGAGTTGTAACTGGAAACACCATATATTTT.

The rearrangement uses TRBV5-1 and TRBJ1-1, with D maybe TRBD1 (5 bases). Trimming cost V 5 bases and J 1 base, with 6 bases left between them. The CDR3 extends over 12 amino acids. Germline CDR1 is SGHRS and CDR2 is YFSETQ. The CDR3 reads CASRDKNTEAFF. CDR3 bases: TGCGCCAGCAGGGACAAGAACACTGAAGCTTTCTTT.

This clonotype was seen a single time. This chain connects TRBV3-1 to TRBJ2-1; unclear D gene. This CDR3 spans 14 amino acids. The V gene's germline CDR1 is LGHDT and CDR2 YNNKEL (reference sequence). Trimming shortened V by 9 bases and J by 5 bases, and 17 bases separated the two germline ends. The CDR3 DNA follows: TGTGCCAGACCCCCACTACCTACTAACAATGAGCAGTTCTTC. Encoded protein: CARPPLPTNNEQFF.

This clonotype was counted ten times or more. The V and J genes are TRBV21-1 and TRBJ2-7; the D segment call TRBD1 is taken from the table without a DNA check. TRBV21-1 is labeled a pseudogene. This CDR3 spans 15 amino acids. The CDR3 sequence: CASSRTGTASYEQYF. Here the CDR3 DNA reads TGTGCCAGCAGCAGGACCGGGACCGCCTCCTACGAGCAGTACTTC.

This clonotype was counted ten times or more. Here the CDR3 DNA reads TGCAGTGCCCCGGGGATGGGAGGCCCTGGAGAAGAGACCCAGTACTTC. It codes for CSAPGMGGPGEETQYF. The chain combines TRBV20-1 with TRBJ2-5, with D possibly TRBD2 on 6 matching bases. The CDR3 contains 16 residues. V dropped 6 bases and J dropped 3 bases, with 23 bases sitting between them. Germline V lookup: CDR1 DFQATT, CDR2 SNEGSKA (reference sequence).

This clonotype came up many times. The rearrangement joins TRBV6-5 to TRBJ1-5; 8 bases agree with TRBD1. V gave up 0 bases and J gave up 3 bases; unmatched junction bases: 7. CDR1 and CDR2 from the germline V gene are MNHEY and SVGAGI. The CDR3 contains 17 residues. The CDR3 nucleotides read TGTGCCAGCAGTTACTCAGGGACAGGTCCCTACAATCAGCCCCAGCATTTT. Translating it yields CASSYSGTGPYNQPQHF.

The chain couples TRBV28 to TRBJ2-7, with a weak D call TRBD1 (5 bases). The ends were cut back, 2 bases at V and 5 bases at J, with 10 bases in the middle. Germline values: CDR1 MDHEN, CDR2 SYDVKM. CDR3 length: 13 residues. The DNA of the CDR3 is TGTGCCAGCAGTTTAGGCAGGGCTGACGAGCAGTACGTC. Its translation: CASSLGRADEQYV.

The chain carries TRBV5-1 and TRBJ2-2; TRBD1 might be the D (6 bases). The germline V gene encodes CDR1 SGHRS and CDR2 YFSETQ. CDR3 size: 17 residues. With 0 bases removed from V and 2 bases from J, the gap between germline ends came to 14 bases. CDR3 coding DNA: TGCGCCAGCAGCTTGGCAGTAAGGGGGAGCAACACCGGGGAGCTGTTTTTT. It is translated as CASSLAVRGSNTGELFF. The entire variable domain, with the rest obtained from reference TRBV5-1 and TRBJ2-2, is as follows: KAGVTQTPRYLIKTRGQQVTLSCSPISGHRSVSWYQQTPGQGLQFLFEYFSETQRNKGNFPGRFSGRQFSNSRSEMNVSTLELGDSALYLCASSLAVRGSNTGELFFGEGSRLTVL.

The CDR3 here is CASSLAQVLNTEAFF. The CDR3 DNA sequence: TGTGCCAGCAGCTTAGCGCAGGTGCTGAACACTGAAGCTTTCTTT. The chain recombines TRBV7-2 with TRBJ1-1; D remains unclear. The CDR3 is 15 residues long. Germline assignment: CDR1 SGHTA and CDR2 FQGNSA. V lost 0 bases and J 0 bases, leaving 8 bases between the germline ends. Full variable domain (missing parts from reference TRBV7-2 and TRBJ1-1): GAGVSQSPSNKVTEKGKDVELRCDPISGHTALYWYRQSLGQGLEFLIYFQGNSAPDKSGLPSDRFSAERTGGSVSTLTIQRTQQEDSAVYLCASSLAQVLNTEAFFGQGTRLTVV.

This clonotype occurred many times. V and J are TRBV7-2 and TRBJ2-3; the match to TRBD2 covers 10 bases. This CDR3 contains 16 residues. The trim removed 0 bases at V and 1 base at J, leaving 1 base unmatched. Germline loops: CDR1 SGHTA, CDR2 FQGNSA. In nucleotides, the CDR3 is TGTGCCAGCAGCTTAGCGGGGACTAGCGGCACAGATACGCAGTATTTT. Translated: CASSLAGTSGTDTQYF. Based on the CDR3 plus reference TRBV7-2 and TRBJ2-3, the full variable domain is GAGVSQSPSNKVTEKGKDVELRCDPISGHTALYWYRQSLGQGLEFLIYFQGNSAPDKSGLPSDRFSAERTGGSVSTLTIQRTQQEDSAVYLCASSLAGTSGTDTQYFGPGTRLTVL.

The chain combines TRBV7-3 with TRBJ2-7, with a weak D call TRBD2 (6 bases). V was cut by 5 bases and J by 3 bases, with 17 bases left in between. The CDR3 runs 15 residues. The germline V gene encodes CDR1 SGHTA and CDR2 FQGTGA. CDR3 nucleotide sequence: TGTGCCAGCAGCCCGGACGGGGACTTCGGCTACGAGCAGTACTTC. As protein: CASSPDGDFGYEQYF.

Only a few counts were recorded for this clonotype. This chain uses TRBV29-1 with TRBJ1-5; 8 nucleotides agree with TRBD1. V shed 7 bases, J shed 2 bases, and the junction held 10 bases outside the gene matches. The CDR3 covers 15 residues. Germline V lookup: CDR1 SQVTM, CDR2 ANQGSEA. The CDR3 sequence is CSAAFAGQGNQPQHF. CDR3 bases: TGCAGCGCAGCTTTTGCGGGACAGGGCAATCAGCCCCAGCATTTT.

Ten or more counts support this clonotype. This sequence joins TRBV6-6 and TRBJ2-2; tentative D call: TRBD1 (6 bases). The CDR3 is 13 amino acids. V was pared by 7 bases and J by 7 bases, with 13 bases between. Germline lookup yields CDR1 MNHNY and CDR2 SVGAGI (reference sequence). As DNA, the CDR3 is TGTGCCAGCATAGCTCAGGGGCGCGGGGAGCTGTTTTTT. Protein product: CASIAQGRGELFF.

The V and J genes are TRBV6-5 and TRBJ1-3; D gene uncertain. The V and J ends lost 3 bases and 0 bases respectively, with 12 bases between them. Germline V gene sequence: CDR1 MNHEY, CDR2 SVGAGI. The CDR3 sequence is 16 residues long. DNA of the CDR3: TGTGCCAGCAGTTATAGTAGGTCAGCCTCTGGAAACACCATATATTTT. It specifies CASSYSRSASGNTIYF.